This T cell receptor beta chain was sequenced in a study of a mutant IDH1 vaccine in newly diagnosed glioma. Overall study: First vaccine doses came 4-6 weeks after radiotherapy alone, or with temozolomide cycles. The V12 visit happened in week 35, and the V13 visit happened in week 47. Whole-study results and caveats: Apparently, pseudoprogression bore no relation to changes among the top peripheral T cell clonotypes.

This clone was found once. Its antigen remains unidentified. V lost 3 bases and J 0 bases, leaving 12 bases between the germline ends. The V gene's germline CDR1 is LNHDA and CDR2 SQIVND (reference sequence). The CDR3 consists of 16 residues. Time point defined: week 35, safety follow-up. What each vaccine dose contained was 300 ug of mutant IDH1 20-mer peptide, accompanied by topical imiquimod. Using immunoSEQ multiplex PCR, the repertoire was profiled, and TCRdb retains in-frame clones only, with some absent. This sample carries just under 70,000 clones, around 82% of them seen once, and the ten largest clones take 9.5% to 15%.

The J gene is TRBJ2-4, the V gene TRBV19; D perhaps matches TRBD2 (6 bases). Sequenced here: PBMCs, sampled from a glioma patient whose treatment included an IDH1 peptide vaccine. The clonotype comes from a man between 18 and 35 years old with glioma. The CDR3 loop is CASSMPGLLAKNIQYF. In DNA form, the CDR3 reads TGTGCCAGTAGTATGCCGGGACTCCTAGCCAAAAACATTCAGTACTTC.